This TCR beta chain was recorded in a study of OX40 agonist ivuxolimab in advanced cancers. Overall study context: Averaging 60 years in age, with a range of roughly 20 to 90, the cohort was about 85% male. Study-level results: More expanded clones were found, on average, in CD8+ than in CD4+ T cells.

The CDR3 has 16 amino acids. The V gene lost 4 bases and the J gene lost 0 bases, with 13 bases spanning the gap. Germline-derived CDR1 and CDR2 are SGHVS and FNYEAQ. Comment on this clone: Its antigen is unidentified.

Baseline, cycle 4 day 1, and cycle 7 day 1 were the blood sampling points. The method was immunoSEQ multiplex PCR; TCRdb's version includes in-frame clones alone and lacks a portion of them. The sample holds 12,000 or so clones; approximately 86% are singletons and the top ten take almost 30%. Source: CD4+ or CD8+ T cells sorted from blood, taken in a trial of the OX40 agonist ivuxolimab. This chain joins TRBV7-6 and TRBJ1-3; no clear D. This TCR was recovered from an adult with an advanced solid tumor such as melanoma, head and neck, liver or kidney cancer. The CDR3 DNA reads as TGTGCCAGCAGCTCAGGCGCGGAGAGCTCTGGAAACACCATATATTTT. This sequence encodes CASSSGAESSGNTIYF. Variable domain in full (rest from reference TRBV7-6 and TRBJ1-3): GAGVSQSPRYKVTKRGQDVALRCDPISGHVSLYWYRQALGQGPEFLTYFNYEAQQDKSGLPNDRFSAERPEGSISTLTIQRTEQRDSAMYRCASSSGAESSGNTIYFGEGSWLTVV.